Below, 10 T cell receptor beta chains from the same sample are listed, as sequenced in a study of T cell responses to AZD1222 COVID-19 vaccine. Measured with immunoSEQ multiplex PCR; TCRdb has only the in-frame clones, and not every one. The sample records roughly 180,000 clones, about nine tenths being singletons. Sequencing used peripheral blood, obtained on day 0 of AZD1222 vaccination. These receptor sequences come from an adult in good health.

For the CDR3, the DNA is TGCGCCAGCAGCCAAGATCCACCGGGGAGCTCCTACAATGAGCAGTTCTTC. Protein sequence: CASSQDPPGSSYNEQFF. V gene TRBV4-3 combines with J gene TRBJ2-1; TRBD2 might be the D (5 bases). Germline values: CDR1 LGHNA, CDR2 YSLEER. The germline V and J ends were trimmed by 0 bases and 0 bases, with 12 bases remaining between them. This CDR3 contains 17 residues.

The rearrangement joins TRBV5-4 to TRBJ2-2, with TRBD1 matching 7 bases. The V segment lost 0 bases and the J segment 2 bases; nucleotides outside the gene matches: 4. The CDR3 has 16 amino acids. Germline V gives CDR1 SGHNT, CDR2 YYREEE (reference sequence). The CDR3 loop is CASSLGDRLNTGELFF. In nucleotides, the CDR3 is TGTGCCAGCAGCTTGGGGGACAGATTAAACACCGGGGAGCTGTTTTTT. Full variable domain (missing parts from reference TRBV5-4 and TRBJ2-2): ETGVTQSPTHLIKTRGQQVTLRCSSQSGHNTVSWYQQALGQGPQFIFQYYREEENGRGNFPPRFSGLQFPNYSSELNVNALELDDSALYLCASSLGDRLNTGELFFGEGSRLTVL.

This chain links TRBV9 with TRBJ1-2; D possibly corresponds to TRBD1 (5 bases). The V gene lost 0 bases and the J gene lost 6 bases, with 12 bases spanning the gap. This CDR3 comprises 14 residues. The germline V gene encodes CDR1 SGDLS and CDR2 YYNGEE. Written as DNA, the CDR3 is TGTGCCAGCAGCGTAGCTGCGCAGGGCCATGGCTACACCTTC. This gives the protein CASSVAAQGHGYTF.

The chain employs TRBV5-1 and TRBJ2-1; 11 bases map to TRBD2. CDR1 is SGHRS and CDR2 is YFSETQ in the germline V gene. The CDR3 is made up of 16 amino acids. V shed 0 bases, J shed 5 bases, and the junction held 4 bases outside the gene matches. CDR3: CASSLGGTSGHNEQFF. Here the CDR3 DNA reads TGCGCCAGCAGCTTGGGAGGGACTAGCGGACACAATGAGCAGTTCTTC.

V is TRBV19 and J is TRBJ2-1, with TRBD2 matching 11 bases. Trimming removed 7 bases from V and 5 bases from J; junction bases left unmatched: 7. The CDR3 sequence is 15 residues long. The germline V gene encodes CDR1 LNHDA and CDR2 SQIVND (reference sequence). DNA for the CDR3: TGTGCCAGTACCGCCCCGGGACTAGCGGACAATGAGCAGTTCTTC. Residues: CASTAPGLADNEQFF.

This chain joins TRBV19 and TRBJ2-1; tentatively, D is TRBD1 (6 bases). Per germline, CDR1 LNHDA and CDR2 SQIVND (reference sequence). Trimming left V 3 bases short and J 6 bases short, with 15 bases between. CDR3 length: 15 amino acids. The CDR3 nucleotides read TGTGCCAGTAGTATTAAGGCAGGGGAAGGCAATGAGCAGTTCTTC. Amino acids: CASSIKAGEGNEQFF.

This sequence joins TRBV7-8 and TRBJ1-1; TRBD1 might be the D (5 bases). The CDR3 sequence is 13 residues long. Trimming shortened V by 2 bases and J by 1 base, and 5 bases separated the two germline ends. The germline V gene has CDR1 SGHVS and CDR2 FQNEAQ. CDR3 amino acids: CASSLRGNTEAFF. The CDR3 region has the DNA TGTGCCAGCAGCTTAAGGGGGAACACTGAAGCTTTCTTT.

The rearrangement joins TRBV24-1 to TRBJ2-2; no clear D. Germline values: CDR1 KGHDR, CDR2 SFDVKD. The CDR3 is 13 residues long. V was trimmed by 4 bases and J by 3 bases, leaving 5 bases between them. The CDR3 region has the DNA TGTGCCACCAGTGAGACTTACACCGGGGAGCTGTTTTTT. It encodes CATSETYTGELFF.

V usage is TRBV2 and J usage is TRBJ1-1; D gene unclear. V gave up 6 bases and J gave up 0 bases, with 8 bases separating them. The CDR3 is 13 amino acids. Per germline, CDR1 SNHLY and CDR2 FYNNEI. CDR3 nucleotides: TGTGCCAGCAGCGCAACCTTGAACACTGAAGCTTTCTTT. It encodes CASSATLNTEAFF.

The V call is TRBV30, the J call TRBJ1-4; TRBD1 might be the D (6 bases). V shed 0 bases and J shed 7 bases, with 15 bases lying between them. In germline, CDR1 is GTSNPN, CDR2 SVGIG (reference sequence). The CDR3 is 15 amino acids. CDR3 sequence reads: CAWSVRGRGPEKLFF. CDR3 in DNA: TGTGCCTGGAGTGTTCGGGGCAGGGGACCTGAAAAACTGTTTTTT.